Following are 26 T cell receptor beta chains from one sample sequenced in a study of identical twins. One entry per CDR3 protein results from TCRdb running MiXCR on the 5' RACE reads. The data contain nearly 900,000 distinct CDR3 sequences, roughly an eighth of them singletons. These records were also assigned to another study, of yellow fever vaccine responses in identical twins.

Source material: PBMCs. The source of these receptors is a woman aged 18-29 years in good health.

This clonotype was seen a few times. This sequence joins TRBV20-1 and TRBJ2-1; D uncertain. The CDR3 is 13 amino acids. Deletions cut 5 bases from V and 3 bases from J, with 11 bases between. Germline V gene sequence: CDR1 DFQATT, CDR2 SNEGSKA (reference sequence). The CDR3 DNA reads TGCAGTGCTTGGAGTCCAGTCTACAATGAGCAGTTCTTC. Translating it yields CSAWSPVYNEQFF.

The V and J genes are TRBV19 and TRBJ2-3, with D hard to call. The CDR3 length is 13 residues. Germline V gene data show CDR1 as LNHDA and CDR2 as SQIVND (reference sequence). V lost 3 bases and J lost 2, with 6 bases in between. CDR3 coding DNA: TGTGCCAGTAGTATGGGGAACACAGATACGCAGTATTTT. Protein sequence: CASSMGNTDTQYF.

The chain combines TRBV28 with TRBJ2-2, with 8 bases fitting TRBD1. The CDR3 extends over 15 amino acids. Germline CDR1 reads MDHEN; CDR2 reads SYDVKM. J lost 4 bases, V lost 3 bases, and 4 bases had no gene match. The CDR3 DNA is TGTGCCAGCAGTTTCGCACAGGGGGGCACCGGGGAGCTGTTTTTT. It translates to CASSFAQGGTGELFF.

The rearrangement links TRBV3-1 to TRBJ2-7; 12 nucleotides match TRBD1. CDR3 length: 15 amino acids. J was trimmed by 6 bases and V by 5 bases; bases with no gene match: 8. Germline CDR1 is LGHDT and CDR2 is YNNKEL (reference sequence). The CDR3 DNA reads TGTGCCAGCAGCTCCTCCGGGACAGGGGGCCGCGAGCAGTACTTC. Translated: CASSSSGTGGREQYF.

At least ten counts were recorded for this clonotype. The chain has TRBV20-1 and TRBJ1-5; a possible D gene is TRBD1 (5 bases). The CDR3 consists of 13 residues. Trimming cost V 6 bases and J 4 bases, with 13 bases left between them. Germline lookup yields CDR1 DFQATT and CDR2 SNEGSKA (reference sequence). CDR3 coding DNA: TGCAGTGCAGGCGGACATACGAATCAGCCCCAGCATTTT. This gives the protein CSAGGHTNQPQHF.

This clonotype was detected a few times. The gene calls are TRBV12-3 or TRBV12-4 and TRBJ1-1; D is uncertain. The V and J ends lost 6 bases and 0 bases respectively, with 14 bases between them. The CDR3 consists of 15 residues. The CDR3 region has the DNA TGTGCCAGCAGCTCCCCGAGGGCTTTGAACACTGAAGCTTTCTTT. It translates to CASSSPRALNTEAFF.

The chain couples TRBV6-5 to TRBJ1-2, with D uncertain. Looked up from germline, CDR1 is MNHEY and CDR2 is SVGAGI. V lost 7 bases, J lost 1 base, and 10 bases lay in between. This CDR3 has 13 residues. The CDR3 sequence is CASKGWSNYGYTF. In nucleotides, the CDR3 is TGTGCCAGCAAGGGCTGGAGTAACTATGGCTACACCTTC.

This clonotype was detected a few times. The rearrangement links TRBV9 to TRBJ2-1, with a possible D match to TRBD2 (7 bases). Germline CDR1 and CDR2: SGDLS and YYNGEE. V lost 4 bases, J lost 6 bases, and 23 bases lay in between. This CDR3 has 17 residues. CDR3 loop: CASSSPGGGPGGNEQFF. The CDR3 DNA is TGTGCCAGCAGCTCACCTGGTGGGGGGCCGGGGGGCAATGAGCAGTTCTTC.

The rearrangement joins TRBV5-1 to TRBJ2-7; D not resolved. Trimming stripped 5 bases from V and 1 base from J, with 13 bases between. From germline, CDR1 is SGHRS and CDR2 YFSETQ. The length of the CDR3 is 14 residues. CDR3 in amino acids: CASSWSYPSYEQYF. DNA for the CDR3: TGCGCCAGCAGTTGGTCCTATCCGTCCTACGAGCAGTACTTC. Full variable domain (outside the CDR3, taken from reference TRBV5-1 and TRBJ2-7): KAGVTQTPRYLIKTRGQQVTLSCSPISGHRSVSWYQQTPGQGLQFLFEYFSETQRNKGNFPGRFSGRQFSNSRSEMNVSTLELGDSALYLCASSWSYPSYEQYFGPGTRLTVT.

This clonotype appeared a few times. The chain carries TRBV4-2 and TRBJ2-5, with a tentative D call TRBD2 (5 bases). The ends were cut back, 7 bases at V and 0 bases at J, with 21 bases in the middle. This CDR3 is 17 amino acids long. Germline V gene lookup returns CDR1 LGHNA and CDR2 YNFKEQ. The CDR3 region is CASNSWESKAYQETQYF. The CDR3 bases are TGTGCCAGCAACTCCTGGGAGTCTAAGGCGTACCAAGAGACCCAGTACTTC.

This clonotype was found a few times. This chain connects TRBV10-3 to TRBJ2-1, with TRBD2 matching over 7 bases. V dropped 4 bases and J dropped 5; count of bases not matched to a gene: 8. Germline values: CDR1 ENHRY, CDR2 SYGVKD. The CDR3 consists of 15 residues. DNA for the CDR3: TGTGCCATCAGTGGGCTAGCGGAAATACACAATGAGCAGTTCTTC. This codes for CAISGLAEIHNEQFF.

In this sample, this clonotype turned up once. V usage is TRBV5-1 and J usage is TRBJ2-1; 10 bases fit TRBD2. V shed 3 bases and J 7 bases; nucleotides not matched to a gene: 10. The CDR3 extends over 16 amino acids. CDR1 is SGHRS and CDR2 is YFSETQ in the germline V gene. The CDR3 nucleotides read TGCGCCAGCAGCTCGAGCGGGGGGGGAGTGGGGAATGAGCAGTTCTTC. It encodes CASSSSGGGVGNEQFF.

The rearrangement links TRBV2 to TRBJ2-1, with 9 bases that match TRBD1. Germline CDR1 SNHLY, CDR2 FYNNEI. This CDR3 is 15 amino acids long. After removal of 6 bases from V and 5 bases from J, the junction contained 8 bases not matched to a gene. CDR3 bases: TGTGCCAGCAGGTTCCGGGACAGGGTAAACAATGAGCAGTTCTTC. Translating it yields CASRFRDRVNNEQFF.

This clonotype was seen many times. CDR3 nucleotides: TGCGCCAGCAGGGAAGCGGACACCATATATTTT. Amino acid sequence: CASREADTIYF. The chain uses TRBV5-1 and TRBJ1-3; no firm D call. The V end lost 5 bases, the J end lost 8 bases, and 8 bases lay between the germline ends. The CDR3 runs 11 residues. In germline, CDR1 is SGHRS, CDR2 YFSETQ.

This clonotype occurred a few times. The rearrangement links TRBV20-1 to TRBJ2-3; D ambiguous. The V end was cut by 3 bases, the J end by 6 bases, with 16 bases between. This CDR3 comprises 14 residues. CDR1 and CDR2 (germline): DFQATT, SNEGSKA (reference sequence). The CDR3 is CSASRRRGLDTQYF. CDR3 DNA: TGCAGTGCTAGCAGGCGAAGAGGCCTTGATACGCAGTATTTT.

The V gene is TRBV6-2 or TRBV6-3, the J gene TRBJ2-2; 10 nucleotides match TRBD1. CDR1 is MNHEY, CDR2 SVGEGT, per germline. With V trimmed by 7 bases and J by 1 base, 3 bases remained unmatched. The length of the CDR3 is 15 residues. The CDR3 bases are TGTGCCAGCAACGACAGGGGGCAGAACACCGGGGAGCTGTTTTTT. It encodes CASNDRGQNTGELFF.

This clonotype was recorded a few times. V gene TRBV11-2 combines with J gene TRBJ2-7; possibly TRBD1 for D (8 bases). This CDR3 region has 14 residues. V lost 5 bases and J lost 5, with 16 bases in between. In germline, CDR1 is SGHAT, CDR2 FQNNGV. CDR3 in DNA: TGTGCCAGCAGCCAGCGGGACAGGCGTAACGAGCAGTACTTC. It yields the protein CASSQRDRRNEQYF.

This clonotype turned up a few times. The chain links TRBV21-1 to TRBJ2-7; the D call of TRBD1 is as the table states it, not checked on the DNA. TRBV21-1 is tagged as a pseudogene. The CDR3 length is 16 residues. In DNA form, the CDR3 reads TGTGCCAGCAGCAAAATTTCCCAGGGGGGTGCCTACGAGCAGTACTTC. Amino acids: CASSKISQGGAYEQYF.

This clonotype was counted a few times. The J gene is TRBJ2-6, the V gene TRBV5-1, with D hard to call. The CDR3 runs to 20 residues. V lost 0 bases and J 0 bases, leaving 19 bases between the germline ends. CDR1 is SGHRS and CDR2 is YFSETQ in the germline V gene. The CDR3 bases are TGCGCCAGCAGCTTGGTTGTGTTAACCGGAGAGAACTCTGGGGCCAACGTCCTGACTTTC. Translation gives CASSLVVLTGENSGANVLTF.

The chain combines TRBV6-1 with TRBJ2-5, with 12 positions matching TRBD1. There are 17 residues in the CDR3. Germline CDR1 and CDR2: MNHNS and SASEGT. V shed 4 bases and J 5 bases; nucleotides not matched to a gene: 11. CDR3 nucleotide sequence: TGTGCCAGCAGTGGTGGGACAGGGGGCGCGATTCGGGAGACCCAGTACTTC. Protein: CASSGGTGGAIRETQYF.

The chain recombines TRBV3-1 with TRBJ2-5; D perhaps matches TRBD1 (7 bases). The V end lost 3 bases, the J end lost 4 bases, and 12 bases lay between the germline ends. From germline, CDR1 is LGHDT and CDR2 YNNKEL (reference sequence). The CDR3 length is 14 residues. The CDR3 sequence is CASSQRDSRETQYF. The CDR3 nucleotides read TGTGCCAGCAGCCAGCGGGACAGCAGAGAGACCCAGTACTTC.

The chain joins TRBV24-1 to TRBJ2-7; no firm D call. V lost 2 bases, J lost 6 bases, and 7 bases lay in between. CDR3 size: 12 residues. CDR1 and CDR2 (germline): KGHDR, SFDVKD. The CDR3 reads CATSDWASEQYF. CDR3 coding DNA: TGTGCCACCAGTGATTGGGCTAGCGAGCAGTACTTC.

The chain uses TRBV9 and TRBJ2-3; TRBD2 matches at 7 bases. Trimming cost V 2 bases and J 2 bases; bases outside gene matches: 8. CDR1 and CDR2 (germline): SGDLS, YYNGEE. This CDR3 has 16 amino acids. The CDR3 is CASSVLGGTITDTQYF. The CDR3 nucleotides read TGTGCCAGCAGCGTTCTCGGGGGGACCATCACAGATACGCAGTATTTT.

This clonotype was observed at least ten times. V is TRBV5-1 and J is TRBJ2-7, with no clear D. V was clipped by 3 bases and J by 2 bases, with 6 bases between them. Germline lookup yields CDR1 SGHRS and CDR2 YFSETQ. The CDR3 has 12 amino acids. The CDR3 nucleotides read TGCGCCAGCAGCTCTTCCCCCTACGAGCAGTACTTC. Protein: CASSSSPYEQYF.

This clonotype was picked up one time. CDR3 DNA: TGTGCCAGCAGCCAAGGGGACACGGCCCTGCAGTACGTC. This sequence encodes CASSQGDTALQYV. The chain couples TRBV14 to TRBJ2-7, with D tentatively TRBD1 (6 bases). Germline values: CDR1 SGHDN, CDR2 FVKESK. V was shortened by 1 base and J by 9 bases, with 13 bases between the two germline ends. This CDR3 contains 13 residues.

The chain carries TRBV12-3 or TRBV12-4 and TRBJ2-1, with D tentatively TRBD2 (6 bases). V was trimmed by 3 bases and J by 3 bases, leaving 9 bases between them. CDR3 size: 14 residues. The chain's CDR3 is CASSLAGYYNEQFF. CDR3 in DNA: TGTGCCAGCAGTTTGGCGGGATACTACAATGAGCAGTTCTTC.